These 25 T cell receptor beta chains were sequenced from one sample in a study of cytomegalovirus exposure and HLA in healthy donors. PCR was performed using 60 Vbeta and 13 Jbeta primers. Only in-frame clones appear in the TCRdb table, and some are missing; sequencing was by immunoSEQ multiplex PCR. This sample has approximately 140,000 clones, with around 86% found just once. The source material was PBMCs. The receptors shown here come from a man between 18 and 35 years old in good health and CMV-seronegative.

The rearrangement joins TRBV7-2 to TRBJ2-7; 8 bases match TRBD2. V lost 1 base to trimming and J lost 4 bases; unmatched junction nucleotides: 3. Per germline, CDR1 SGHTA and CDR2 FQGNSA. This CDR3 region has 14 residues. The CDR3 DNA reads TGTGCCAGCAGCTTAGTAGGGACTAGGTACGAGCAGTACTTC. This sequence encodes CASSLVGTRYEQYF.

The chain has TRBV25-1 and TRBJ1-1; D remains ambiguous. The CDR3 sequence is 14 residues long. The germline CDR1 and CDR2 sequences are MGHDK and SYGVNS. Trimming left V 1 base short and J 0 bases short, with 6 bases between. The CDR3 DNA reads as TGTGCCAGCAGTGAATCCGTAGTGAACACTGAAGCTTTCTTT. Its translation: CASSESVVNTEAFF.

The chain has TRBV6-1 and TRBJ2-1; D is undetermined. V was pared by 5 bases and J by 10 bases, with 18 bases between. This CDR3 has 14 amino acids. The germline V gene encodes CDR1 MNHNS and CDR2 SASEGT. CDR3 region: CASSRPGSVPEQFF. CDR3 coding DNA: TGTGCCAGCAGTCGTCCAGGTTCCGTGCCCGAGCAGTTCTTC.

The chain is built from TRBV9 and TRBJ1-1; 7 nucleotides line up with TRBD1. The length of the CDR3 is 16 residues. Per the germline V gene, CDR1 is SGDLS and CDR2 is YYNGEE. The V and J ends lost 3 bases and 0 bases, in that order; junction bases with no gene match: 8. CDR3 residues: CASSGGQLTVNTEAFF. The CDR3 region has the DNA TGTGCCAGCAGCGGGGGACAGTTGACTGTGAACACTGAAGCTTTCTTT.

The CDR3 coding sequence is TGTGCCAGCAAGACTGCGGGTGGGGTGAACACTGAAGCTTTCTTT. Its translation is CASKTAGGVNTEAFF. The V and J genes are TRBV6-5 and TRBJ1-1; D remains unclear. This CDR3 is built from 15 residues. Germline V gene sequence: CDR1 MNHEY, CDR2 SVGAGI. V was trimmed by 7 bases and J by 0 bases, leaving 15 bases between them.

CDR3 residues: CASSYSKANTEAFF. The CDR3 nucleotides read TGTGCCAGTAGTTACAGCAAAGCGAACACTGAAGCTTTCTTT. The V call is TRBV19, the J call TRBJ1-1; D remains ambiguous. Between the trimmed V and J ends, which lost 5 bases and 1 base, there was a span of 11 bases. Per germline, CDR1 LNHDA and CDR2 SQIVND (reference sequence). This CDR3 is 14 amino acids long.

This chain connects TRBV6-5 to TRBJ2-5; 7 bases map to TRBD1. Looked up from germline, CDR1 is MNHEY and CDR2 is SVGAGI. The V segment lost 6 bases and the J segment 2 bases; nucleotides outside the gene matches: 6. This CDR3 has 14 residues. The CDR3 DNA reads as TGTGCCAGCAGACGCCGGGACAGACAAGAGACCCAGTACTTC. This codes for CASRRRDRQETQYF.

The gene calls are TRBV13 and TRBJ1-2, with 7 positions matching TRBD1. This CDR3 has 16 amino acids. The trim removed 4 bases at V and 4 bases at J, leaving 12 bases unmatched. CDR1 is PRHDT and CDR2 is FYEKMQ in the germline V gene (reference sequence). In nucleotides, the CDR3 is TGTGCCAGCAGCTCCCTGGACAGGCAAGCTCCCTATGGCTACACCTTC. It translates to CASSSLDRQAPYGYTF.

The chain employs TRBV6-5 and TRBJ1-3; 7 positions agree with TRBD1. The CDR3 extends over 14 amino acids. With 5 bases clipped from V and 1 base from J, the junction kept 2 bases outside the gene matches. Germline CDR1 and CDR2: MNHEY and SVGAGI. CDR3 amino acids: CASSVQGSGNTIYF. CDR3 nucleotide sequence: TGTGCCAGCAGTGTACAGGGGTCTGGAAACACCATATATTTT.

The V gene is TRBV7-9, the J gene TRBJ2-1; D may be TRBD2 (7 bases). The CDR3 has 18 residues. Per germline, CDR1 SEHNR and CDR2 FQNEAQ (reference sequence). Trimming stripped 0 bases from V and 4 bases from J, with 19 bases between. The chain's CDR3 is CASSLARGAIPGYNEQFF. The CDR3 DNA sequence: TGTGCCAGCAGCTTAGCACGGGGGGCCATCCCGGGGTACAATGAGCAGTTCTTC.

This clone was seen only a few times. The rearrangement uses TRBV6-5 and TRBJ2-7; maybe TRBD1 (6 bases). Looked up from germline, CDR1 is MNHEY and CDR2 is SVGAGI. V lost 4 bases to trimming and J lost 6 bases, with 10 bases between them. The CDR3 loop spans 12 amino acids. The CDR3 DNA is TGTGCCAGCAGTTCTACAGGGAGCGAGCAGTACTTC. This translates into CASSSTGSEQYF.

This chain joins TRBV4-3 and TRBJ2-2, with 7 bases identical to TRBD2. This CDR3 has 16 amino acids. The V gene's germline CDR1 is LGHNA and CDR2 YSLEER. V dropped 0 bases and J dropped 3; count of bases not matched to a gene: 4. The CDR3 region has the DNA TGCGCCAGCAGCCAAGATGGCGGGGGTCACACCGGGGAGCTGTTTTTT. It codes for CASSQDGGGHTGELFF.

This chain joins TRBV30 and TRBJ1-6; no reliable D call. Germline CDR1 and CDR2: GTSNPN and SVGIG (reference sequence). The V and J ends lost 2 bases and 0 bases respectively, with 5 bases between them. This CDR3 has 14 amino acids. Here the CDR3 reads CAWSTSSYNSPLHF. DNA of the CDR3: TGTGCCTGGAGTACGAGCTCCTATAATTCACCCCTCCACTTT.

The chain combines TRBV7-2 with TRBJ2-7, with D tentatively TRBD2 (5 bases). Trimming took 1 base from V and 1 from J, leaving 8 bases between them. The CDR3 runs 14 residues. Germline CDR1 SGHTA, CDR2 FQGNSA. CDR3 amino acids: CASSLVGESYEQYF. CDR3 nucleotides: TGTGCCAGCAGCTTAGTTGGGGAGTCCTACGAGCAGTACTTC.

The chain joins TRBV9 to TRBJ1-3; D is undetermined. V lost 2 bases, J lost 4 bases, and 13 bases lay in between. The CDR3 consists of 15 residues. Germline CDR1 is SGDLS and CDR2 is YYNGEE. In DNA form, the CDR3 reads TGTGCCAGCAGCGTTGCAGGCGAATACGGAAACACCATATATTTT. This codes for CASSVAGEYGNTIYF.

This chain links TRBV19 with TRBJ1-5; 7 positions agree with TRBD1. The CDR3 loop spans 16 amino acids. Germline V lookup: CDR1 LNHDA, CDR2 SQIVND (reference sequence). V lost 6 bases, J lost 0 bases, and 8 bases stayed unmatched. The CDR3 sequence is CASRTTGAYSNQPQHF. In nucleotides, the CDR3 is TGTGCCAGTAGAACCACAGGGGCTTATAGCAATCAGCCCCAGCATTTT.

CDR3 loop: CASSLGQPNTEAFF. As DNA, the CDR3 is TGCGCCAGCAGCTTAGGACAGCCGAACACTGAAGCTTTCTTT. The gene calls are TRBV5-1 and TRBJ1-1; D might be TRBD1 (6 bases). Germline V CDR1 and CDR2: SGHRS, YFSETQ. Trimming removed 2 bases from V and 1 base from J, with 9 bases in between. The CDR3 contains 14 residues.

Here the CDR3 reads CSVEGAGETQYF. The CDR3 DNA follows: TGCAGCGTTGAAGGGGCAGGAGAGACCCAGTACTTC. This chain joins TRBV29-1 and TRBJ2-5; D gene ambiguous. Trimming took 1 base from V and 4 from J, leaving 7 bases between them. CDR3 size: 12 residues. Germline CDR1 reads SQVTM; CDR2 reads ANQGSEA.

V gene TRBV7-9 combines with J gene TRBJ2-2; D is possibly TRBD1 (5 bases). With 5 bases removed from V and 5 bases from J, the gap between germline ends came to 18 bases. The length of the CDR3 is 16 residues. Per the germline V gene, CDR1 is SEHNR and CDR2 is FQNEAQ (reference sequence). The CDR3 DNA follows: TGTGCCAGCAGCGCACCGTCAGGGTTAGGGACCGGGGAGCTGTTTTTT. This codes for CASSAPSGLGTGELFF. Full variable domain (outside the CDR3, taken from reference TRBV7-9 and TRBJ2-2): DTGVSQNPRHKITKRGQNVTFRCDPISEHNRLYWYRQTLGQGPEFLTYFQNEAQLEKSRLLSDRFSAERPKGSFSTLEIQRTEQGDSAMYLCASSAPSGLGTGELFFGEGSRLTVL.

This clone has a handful of counts. The chain couples TRBV5-1 to TRBJ1-4, with D maybe TRBD1 (6 bases). V lost 7 bases and J 8 bases, leaving 18 bases between the germline ends. The germline V gene has CDR1 SGHRS and CDR2 YFSETQ. The CDR3 covers 14 residues. Here the CDR3 reads CASARTVLGEKLFF. The CDR3, as DNA: TGCGCCAGCGCTAGGACAGTGTTGGGAGAAAAACTGTTTTTT.

The J gene is TRBJ1-5, the V gene TRBV9, with TRBD1 as a possible D gene (5 bases). The CDR3 runs 14 residues. In germline, CDR1 is SGDLS, CDR2 YYNGEE. V gave up 3 bases and J gave up 7 bases, with 14 bases separating them. The DNA for the CDR3 is TGTGCCAGCAGCGCAGGAGAGGGGAGGCAGCCCCAGCATTTT. Its protein product is CASSAGEGRQPQHF.

The chain carries TRBV28 and TRBJ1-2; 7 nucleotides line up with TRBD1. Trimming took 8 bases from V and 3 from J; bases not matched to a gene: 9. Germline loops: CDR1 MDHEN, CDR2 SYDVKM. The CDR3 is 14 amino acids. The CDR3 region is CASQQQGNYYGYTF. The CDR3 DNA reads TGTGCCAGCCAGCAACAGGGGAACTACTATGGCTACACCTTC.

In this sample, this clone turned up a few times. The chain carries TRBV6-6 and TRBJ1-6, with D uncertain. Germline values: CDR1 MNHNY, CDR2 SVGAGI (reference sequence). This CDR3 contains 13 residues. V shed 7 bases and J shed 8 bases, with 12 bases lying between them. CDR3 sequence reads: CASIQSGDSPLHF. The CDR3 nucleotides are TGTGCCAGCATCCAGTCGGGTGATTCACCCCTCCACTTT.

The V gene is TRBV10-3, the J gene TRBJ2-3; D gene uncertain. V was cut by 2 bases and J by 10 bases, with 10 bases left in between. This CDR3 has 12 residues. Germline V gene sequence: CDR1 ENHRY, CDR2 SYGVKD. DNA of the CDR3: TGTGCCATCAGTGAGCCAGGCAGATCGCAGTATTTT. As protein: CAISEPGRSQYF.

This chain links TRBV7-9 with TRBJ1-2, with TRBD1 matching 8 bases. The V gene's germline CDR1 is SEHNR and CDR2 FQNEAQ (reference sequence). Trimming at V came to 5 bases and at J to 3 bases, leaving 8 bases not matched to a gene. CDR3 size: 15 residues. The CDR3 DNA reads as TGTGCCAGCAGCACCACAGGGGGTGGATACTATGGCTACACCTTC. Translation: CASSTTGGGYYGYTF.